Each of the 22 T cell receptor beta chains below was sequenced from the same sample in a study of blood T cells in healthy people across ages. Sample-barcoded 5' priming and a J-beta primer mix drove a second PCR of roughly 7 to 11 cycles. TCRdb passed the 5' RACE reads through MiXCR, listing each CDR3 protein once. The sample has around 970,000 distinct CDR3 sequences; roughly half are singletons. The sample was blood. These receptors originate from a woman aged 55-69 years in good health.

The genes are TRBV6-1 and TRBJ2-4; a possible D gene is TRBD1 (6 bases). The tail of the sequence fits TRBJ2-7 better, so the J call may be wrong. This CDR3 region has 15 residues. Germline lookup yields CDR1 MNHNS and CDR2 SASEGT. CDR3 protein: CASTAGTFSLHEQYF. CDR3 nucleotides: TGTGCCAGCACAGCCGGGACATTCTCATTGCACGAGCAGTACTTC.

This chain links TRBV6-5 with TRBJ1-6; 10 nucleotides match TRBD1. The CDR3 covers 16 residues. Germline assignment: CDR1 MNHEY and CDR2 SVGAGI. The ends lost 5 bases at V and 5 bases at J; junction bases unmatched: 6. The DNA for the CDR3 is TGTGCCAGCAGTACTCGGGACAGGGGAGATAATTCACCCCTCCACTTT. This codes for CASSTRDRGDNSPLHF.

The chain links TRBV20-1 to TRBJ2-4; D is ambiguous. The germline V gene has CDR1 DFQATT and CDR2 SNEGSKA (reference sequence). Trimming left V 0 bases short and J 1 base short, with 10 bases between. This CDR3 has 15 residues. This CDR3 reads CSARDPAVAKNIQYF. The CDR3 coding sequence is TGCAGTGCTAGAGATCCCGCGGTGGCCAAAAACATTCAGTACTTC.

V is TRBV6-1 and J is TRBJ2-1; D not certain. Per the germline V gene, CDR1 is MNHNS and CDR2 is SASEGT. This CDR3 contains 13 residues. CDR3 DNA: TGTGCGATAGCTCTAGGGATTAACAATGAGCAGTTCTTC. It yields the protein CAIALGINNEQFF.

This clonotype has more than one count but fewer than ten. The chain joins TRBV27 to TRBJ1-5; no clear D gene. The CDR3 has 15 residues. Germline V gene sequence: CDR1 MNHEY, CDR2 SMNVEV (reference sequence). Trimming left V 3 bases short and J 4 bases short, with 13 bases between. This CDR3 reads CASSLEGAGNQPQHF. The DNA for the CDR3 is TGTGCCAGCAGTTTGGAGGGCGCAGGAAATCAGCCCCAGCATTTT.

The CDR3 sequence: CASSSNSPIAGFPETQYF. CDR3 DNA: TGTGCCAGCAGTTCCAACTCGCCTATTGCAGGGTTTCCAGAGACCCAGTACTTC. V is TRBV27 and J is TRBJ2-5; the D gene is possibly TRBD1 (5 bases). The CDR3 loop spans 18 amino acids. Trimming cost V 4 bases and J 4 bases, with 25 bases left between them. Per the germline V gene, CDR1 is MNHEY and CDR2 is SMNVEV (reference sequence).

The gene calls are TRBV5-1 and TRBJ2-6, with D uncertain. V was cut by 3 bases and J by 0 bases, with 7 bases left in between. This CDR3 spans 15 amino acids. Germline V gene sequence: CDR1 SGHRS, CDR2 YFSETQ. The CDR3 sequence is CASSSVLSGANVLTF. The CDR3 DNA reads as TGCGCCAGCAGCTCGGTCCTCTCTGGGGCCAACGTCCTGACTTTC.

The V gene is TRBV29-1, the J gene TRBJ2-7, with 11 positions matching TRBD2. The germline CDR1 and CDR2 sequences are SQVTM and ANQGSEA. This CDR3 is 14 amino acids long. The ends lost 5 bases at V and 7 bases at J; junction bases unmatched: 10. The CDR3 bases are TGCAGCGTTCGAGTAGCGGGAGGGCCTGGGGAGCAGTACTTC. It yields the protein CSVRVAGGPGEQYF.

The V gene is TRBV4-2, the J gene TRBJ1-4; no clear D gene. Germline V gives CDR1 LGHNA, CDR2 YNFKEQ. This CDR3 has 16 amino acids. Trimming left V 0 bases short and J 7 bases short, with 15 bases between. Written as DNA, the CDR3 is TGTGCCAGCAGCCAAGATGGTAGTCCATCTGGTGAAAAACTGTTTTTT. Protein sequence: CASSQDGSPSGEKLFF.

The rearrangement links TRBV12-3 or TRBV12-4 to TRBJ2-6, with TRBD2 identical over 7 bases. The V and J ends lost 8 bases and 0 bases, in that order; junction bases with no gene match: 4. CDR3 length: 15 residues. The CDR3 region has the DNA TGTGCCAGCCAAAGCGGGGTCTCTGGGGCCAACGTCCTGACTTTC. As protein: CASQSGVSGANVLTF.

This clonotype has only a few counts. The rearrangement uses TRBV7-2 and TRBJ2-6; no definite D call. The CDR3 length is 14 residues. V lost 1 base and J 3 bases, leaving 4 bases between the germline ends. In germline, CDR1 is SGHTA, CDR2 FQGNSA. In nucleotides, the CDR3 is TGTGCCAGCAGCTTAGATCATGGGGCCAACGTCCTGACTTTC. It is translated as CASSLDHGANVLTF.

The genes are TRBV10-3 and TRBJ2-7; 9 bases align to TRBD2. The CDR3 runs 14 residues. V shed 2 bases, J shed 9 bases, and the junction held 8 bases outside the gene matches. Germline CDR1 ENHRY, CDR2 SYGVKD. CDR3 loop: CAISEGLAGSGQYF. CDR3 DNA sequence: TGTGCCATCAGTGAGGGTCTAGCGGGAAGTGGGCAGTACTTC.

With respect to this clonotype: The junction departs from the called germline gene at one end, perhaps through a read error. This chain connects TRBV20-1 to TRBJ2-5, with TRBD1 matching 7 bases. The germline V gene has CDR1 DFQATT and CDR2 SNEGSKA (reference sequence). The CDR3 totals 12 residues. This CDR3 reads CSANRGQETQYF. Here the CDR3 DNA reads TGCAGCGCTAACAGGGGCCAAGAGACCCAGTACTTC.

This clonotype was detected many times. The chain links TRBV6-4 to TRBJ2-3; 7 positions agree with TRBD2. J gave up 7 bases and V 3 bases, and 7 bases lay outside the gene matches. This CDR3 has 14 amino acids. Germline V lookup: CDR1 MRHNA, CDR2 SNTAGT. CDR3 sequence reads: CASSDVAGVNTQYF. The CDR3 nucleotides read TGTGCCAGCAGTGATGTAGCGGGCGTGAATACGCAGTATTTT.

The gene calls are TRBV28 and TRBJ2-7, with 9 bases matching TRBD1. The J call may be wrong; the DNA end is better matched by TRBJ2-5. The CDR3 loop spans 15 amino acids. CDR1 and CDR2 (germline): MDHEN, SYDVKM. CDR3 sequence (DNA): TGTGCCAGCAGTTCGTCCGGGACAGGGCATGAGACCCAGTACTTC. It is translated as CASSSSGTGHETQYF.

The table lists this clonotype with a count of one. The rearrangement uses TRBV12-3 or TRBV12-4 and TRBJ2-7, with D tentatively TRBD2 (6 bases). The CDR3 sequence is 15 residues long. Deletions cut 2 bases from V and 7 bases from J, with 18 bases between. The CDR3 reads CASSLSVGRGYEQYF. Here the CDR3 DNA reads TGTGCCAGCAGTTTAAGTGTCGGGAGAGGCTATGAGCAGTACTTC.

The rearrangement uses TRBV9 and TRBJ2-7; the D gene is possibly TRBD2 (5 bases). The CDR3 extends over 15 amino acids. Deletions cut 3 bases from V and 0 bases from J, with 13 bases between. Germline V gene data show CDR1 as SGDLS and CDR2 as YYNGEE. CDR3 protein: CASSAFAEASYEQYF. The CDR3 bases are TGTGCCAGCAGCGCGTTCGCGGAGGCCTCCTACGAGCAGTACTTC.

There are a few counts of this clonotype. This chain links TRBV20-1 with TRBJ2-3; D ambiguous. The length of the CDR3 is 12 residues. Deletions cut 7 bases from V and 0 bases from J, with 8 bases between. Germline V CDR1 and CDR2: DFQATT, SNEGSKA (reference sequence). The CDR3 nucleotides read TGCAGTGACTTTTCCAGCACAGATACGCAGTATTTT. Translating gives CSDFSSTDTQYF.

The chain has TRBV20-1 and TRBJ2-3; D may be TRBD2 (5 bases). From germline, CDR1 is DFQATT and CDR2 SNEGSKA (reference sequence). The CDR3 length is 14 residues. Trimming stripped 0 bases from V and 1 base from J, with 8 bases between. This chain's CDR3 is CSARDQAGTDTQYF. The CDR3 DNA is TGCAGTGCTAGAGATCAAGCGGGCACAGATACGCAGTATTTT.

This clonotype was seen a few times. V gene TRBV13 combines with J gene TRBJ2-3; D unresolved. The V end lost 5 bases, the J end lost 5 bases, and 17 bases lay between the germline ends. This CDR3 has 15 residues. From germline, CDR1 is PRHDT and CDR2 FYEKMQ (reference sequence). The CDR3, as DNA: TGTGCCAGCAGCCTCTCCGGGCCCTTGGGAGATACGCAGTATTTT. Residues: CASSLSGPLGDTQYF. The full variable domain, rest sourced from reference TRBV13 and TRBJ2-3, is AAGVIQSPRHLIKEKRETATLKCYPIPRHDTVYWYQQGPGQDPQFLISFYEKMQSDKGSIPDRFSAQQFSDYHSELNMSSLELGDSALYFCASSLSGPLGDTQYFGPGTRLTVL.

This chain connects TRBV9 to TRBJ2-4, with D possibly matching TRBD1 (6 bases). The end of the DNA is better explained by TRBJ2-7, so the J call may be wrong. The CDR3 spans 14 residues. Germline CDR1 SGDLS, CDR2 YYNGEE. In DNA form, the CDR3 reads TGTGCCAGCAGCGTTGGACAGTGGGCCTACGAGCAGTACTTC. Encoded protein: CASSVGQWAYEQYF.

Concerning this clonotype: At one end, the junction sequence differs from germline, possibly due to a read error. The chain links TRBV29-1 to TRBJ2-3, with D possibly matching TRBD2 (6 bases). In germline, CDR1 is SQVTM, CDR2 ANQGSEA. The CDR3 has 14 residues. CDR3 nucleotides: TGCAGCGTCGGGGGAAGCGGATTCACAGATACACAGTATTTT. The encoded protein is CSVGGSGFTDTQYF.